The 18 T cell receptor beta chains reported below all come from one sample, sequenced in a study of blood T cell repertoires in COVID-19. The method was immunoSEQ multiplex PCR; TCRdb's version includes in-frame clones alone and lacks a portion of them. The sample shows 130,000 to 150,000 clones, around 82% of them seen only once. Sequencing was done on a sample of peripheral blood. These receptors came from a human donor with acute or convalescent COVID-19. The donor label of this sample is uncertain.

CDR3 protein: CATSGGQPGSLYGYTF. As DNA, the CDR3 is TGTGCCACTTCCGGGGGGCAGCCAGGTTCCCTCTATGGCTACACCTTC. The chain links TRBV19 to TRBJ1-2; possible D gene TRBD1, 6 bases. Germline V gene data show CDR1 as LNHDA and CDR2 as SQIVND (reference sequence). The CDR3 extends over 16 amino acids. The V and J ends lost 10 bases and 4 bases respectively, with 25 bases between them.

This clone occurred once. This sequence joins TRBV11-3 and TRBJ2-4; 8 bases map to TRBD1. The CDR3 runs 19 residues. The trim removed 1 base at V and 0 bases at J, leaving 11 bases unmatched. Germline-derived CDR1 and CDR2 are SGHNT and YENEEA. CDR3 residues: CASSLAPSDRGLAKNIQYF. In DNA, the CDR3 is TGTGCCAGCAGCTTAGCCCCGTCTGACAGGGGCCTAGCCAAAAACATTCAGTACTTC.

The CDR3 nucleotides are TGCGCCAGCAGCCTAGGGGGAGATTGGGAAAAACTGTTTTTT. This codes for CASSLGGDWEKLFF. The chain employs TRBV5-1 and TRBJ1-4; D may be TRBD1 (6 bases). The CDR3 totals 14 residues. Germline loops: CDR1 SGHRS, CDR2 YFSETQ. V shed 4 bases and J shed 8 bases, with 15 bases lying between them. Full variable domain (remainder filled in from reference TRBV5-1 and TRBJ1-4): KAGVTQTPRYLIKTRGQQVTLSCSPISGHRSVSWYQQTPGQGLQFLFEYFSETQRNKGNFPGRFSGRQFSNSRSEMNVSTLELGDSALYLCASSLGGDWEKLFFGSGTQLSVL.

The gene calls are TRBV30 and TRBJ1-1; D is undetermined. Germline CDR1 reads GTSNPN; CDR2 reads SVGIG (reference sequence). Trimming cost V 0 bases and J 4 bases, with 6 bases left between them. There are 12 residues in the CDR3. CDR3 nucleotide sequence: TGTGCCTGGAGTGTACGGAGCACTGAAGCTTTCTTT. It codes for CAWSVRSTEAFF.

The chain has TRBV5-6 and TRBJ2-2; 8 bases match TRBD2. CDR1 and CDR2 (germline): SGHDT, YYEEEE. The CDR3 is 16 residues long. V lost 2 bases and J lost 0; bases outside the gene matches: 3. The CDR3 sequence is CASSFSGTANTGELFF. CDR3 in DNA: TGTGCCAGCAGCTTTAGCGGGACTGCGAACACCGGGGAGCTGTTTTTT.

The CDR3 sequence is CASSQQSSYNEQFF. In DNA form, the CDR3 reads TGTGCCAGCAGCCAACAGTCATCCTACAATGAGCAGTTCTTC. The V gene is TRBV7-9, the J gene TRBJ2-1; D unclear. The CDR3 contains 14 residues. V gave up 5 bases and J gave up 1 base, with 9 bases separating them. Germline V gives CDR1 SEHNR, CDR2 FQNEAQ (reference sequence).

The V gene is TRBV30, the J gene TRBJ1-3; 7 bases map to TRBD1. CDR3 size: 20 residues. V lost 0 bases to trimming and J lost 0 bases; unmatched junction nucleotides: 17. The V gene's germline CDR1 is GTSNPN and CDR2 SVGIG (reference sequence). The CDR3 DNA sequence: TGTGCCTGGAGTGTACCTAGGTCTGAAAGGGGGCGACCCTCTGGAAACACCATATATTTT. Residues: CAWSVPRSERGRPSGNTIYF.

This clone has just one count. This rearrangement joins TRBV14 to TRBJ2-1; TRBD1 agrees at 8 bases. Germline CDR1 reads SGHDN; CDR2 reads FVKESK. This CDR3 spans 20 amino acids. The V gene end was trimmed by 5 bases and the J gene end by 1 base; junction bases not matched to a gene: 19. The CDR3 DNA sequence: TGTGCCAGCAGCGTCGGGACAGGCAACCGAATCGTCCCGTCCTACAATGAGCAGTTCTTC. Its protein product is CASSVGTGNRIVPSYNEQFF.

The chain joins TRBV13 to TRBJ2-7; tentatively, D is TRBD2 (7 bases). Between the trimmed V and J ends, which lost 6 bases and 2 bases, there was a span of 20 bases. Germline CDR1 reads PRHDT; CDR2 reads FYEKMQ (reference sequence). This CDR3 has 16 residues. The CDR3 DNA reads as TGTGCCAGCAGATCCTTCAGGGGAGGGACCCCCTACGAGCAGTACTTC. Translated: CASRSFRGGTPYEQYF. Full variable domain (missing parts from reference TRBV13 and TRBJ2-7): AAGVIQSPRHLIKEKRETATLKCYPIPRHDTVYWYQQGPGQDPQFLISFYEKMQSDKGSIPDRFSAQQFSDYHSELNMSSLELGDSALYFCASRSFRGGTPYEQYFGPGTRLTVT.

The chain employs TRBV5-1 and TRBJ2-7; TRBD2 agrees at 8 bases. The CDR3 length is 15 residues. Trimming cost V 0 bases and J 3 bases; bases outside gene matches: 5. The germline V gene encodes CDR1 SGHRS and CDR2 YFSETQ. DNA for the CDR3: TGCGCCAGCAGCTTGGATGACGCGGGGGGCTACGAGCAGTACTTC. Protein: CASSLDDAGGYEQYF.

The genes are TRBV5-1 and TRBJ2-5; 10 positions match TRBD1. The CDR3 extends over 16 amino acids. Trimming removed 2 bases from V and 4 bases from J; junction bases left unmatched: 8. The germline V gene encodes CDR1 SGHRS and CDR2 YFSETQ. CDR3 DNA: TGCGCCAGCAGCTTCTCTGGCGGACAGGGGGTAGAGACCCAGTACTTC. Protein: CASSFSGGQGVETQYF. Full variable domain (rest looked up from reference TRBV5-1 and TRBJ2-5): KAGVTQTPRYLIKTRGQQVTLSCSPISGHRSVSWYQQTPGQGLQFLFEYFSETQRNKGNFPGRFSGRQFSNSRSEMNVSTLELGDSALYLCASSFSGGQGVETQYFGPGTRLLVL.

This sequence joins TRBV12-3 or TRBV12-4 and TRBJ1-2, with D perhaps TRBD1 (6 bases). The CDR3 loop spans 13 amino acids. Trimming removed 5 bases from V and 5 bases from J, with 12 bases in between. The CDR3 is CASSPDRLYGYTF. CDR3 coding DNA: TGTGCCAGCAGTCCCGACAGGCTTTATGGCTACACCTTC.

V and J are TRBV12-5 and TRBJ1-1; no firm D call. The CDR3 consists of 15 residues. Germline V gene lookup returns CDR1 LGHNT and CDR2 FRNRAP. Between the trimmed V and J ends, which lost 7 bases and 5 bases, there was a span of 20 bases. The CDR3 DNA is TGTGCTAGTGTTCGCCCCCAGAGGCGCGGAACTGAAGCTTTCTTT. This gives the protein CASVRPQRRGTEAFF. The full variable domain, in which reference TRBV12-5 and TRBJ1-1 provide the parts outside the CDR3, is DARVTQTPRHKVTEMGQEVTMRCQPILGHNTVFWYRQTMMQGLELLAYFRNRAPLDDSGMPKDRFSAEMPDATLATLKIQPSEPRDSAVYFCASVRPQRRGTEAFFGQGTRLTVV.

This clone occurred once. Written as DNA, the CDR3 is TGCGCCAGCAGCTCCGGACAGCCTGGCTACACCTTC. This sequence encodes CASSSGQPGYTF. The genes are TRBV5-1 and TRBJ1-2; D possibly corresponds to TRBD1 (6 bases). The CDR3 has 12 residues. V gave up 3 bases and J gave up 7 bases, with 10 bases separating them. Germline V gene data show CDR1 as SGHRS and CDR2 as YFSETQ.

The V gene is TRBV3-1 (or the pseudogene TRBV3-2), the J gene TRBJ2-7; D is perhaps TRBD1 (5 bases). Germline values: CDR1 LGHDT, CDR2 YNNKEL (reference sequence). Between the trimmed V and J ends, which lost 0 bases and 6 bases, there was a span of 15 bases. The CDR3 contains 15 residues. The CDR3 bases are TGTGCCAGCAGCCAAGAAAGTCTAACAGGCGGCGAGCAGTACTTC. Protein sequence: CASSQESLTGGEQYF.

This clone was observed a single time. This CDR3 reads CASSRQSSGANVLTF. The CDR3 DNA is TGTGCCAGCAGCCGACAGAGCTCTGGGGCCAACGTCCTGACTTTC. The chain combines TRBV7-9 with TRBJ2-6, with D possibly TRBD1 on 5 matching bases. CDR3 length: 15 amino acids. Germline CDR1 SEHNR, CDR2 FQNEAQ (reference sequence). V lost 5 bases and J 0 bases, leaving 8 bases between the germline ends.

This CDR3 is CASSGDRGGSPLHF. DNA of the CDR3: TGTGCCAGCAGTGGGGACAGGGGTGGTTCACCCCTCCACTTT. V gene TRBV27 combines with J gene TRBJ1-6, with 10 nucleotides matching TRBD1. The CDR3 consists of 14 residues. Germline V CDR1 and CDR2: MNHEY, SMNVEV (reference sequence). V was pared by 5 bases and J by 9 bases, with 4 bases of the junction left unmatched.

The chain uses TRBV30 and TRBJ1-6; the match to TRBD1 covers 7 bases. V trimming: 5 bases; J trimming: 10 bases; junction bases outside the gene matches: 5. This CDR3 is built from 12 residues. Germline CDR1 and CDR2: GTSNPN and SVGIG (reference sequence). CDR3 nucleotides: TGTGCCTGGGAGGGGGCAAACTCACCCCTCCACTTT. It translates to CAWEGANSPLHF.